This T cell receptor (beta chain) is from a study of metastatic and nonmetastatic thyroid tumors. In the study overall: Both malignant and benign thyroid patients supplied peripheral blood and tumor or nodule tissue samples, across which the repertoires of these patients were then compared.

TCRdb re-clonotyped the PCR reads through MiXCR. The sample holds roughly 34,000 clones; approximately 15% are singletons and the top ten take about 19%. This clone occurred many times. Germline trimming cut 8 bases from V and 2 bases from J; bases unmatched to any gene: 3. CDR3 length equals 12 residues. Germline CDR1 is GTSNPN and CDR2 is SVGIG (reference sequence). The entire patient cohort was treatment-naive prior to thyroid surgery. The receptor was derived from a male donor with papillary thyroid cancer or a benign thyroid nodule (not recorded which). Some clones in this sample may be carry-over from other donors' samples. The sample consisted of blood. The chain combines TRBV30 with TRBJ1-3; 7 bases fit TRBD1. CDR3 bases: TGTGCCGGCACAGGGGCTGGAAACACCATATATTTT. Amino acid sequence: CAGTGAGNTIYF.